Below, 2 T cell receptor beta chains from the same sample are listed, as sequenced in a study of OX40 agonist ivuxolimab in advanced cancers. Measured with immunoSEQ multiplex PCR; TCRdb has only the in-frame clones, and not every one. The sample lists 70,000 to 85,000 clones, 94% occurring once. The material sequenced was CD4+ or CD8+ T cells sorted from blood, taken in a trial of the OX40 agonist ivuxolimab. These receptors were taken from an adult with an advanced solid tumor such as melanoma, head and neck, liver or kidney cancer.

The CDR3 DNA follows: TGTGCCACCAGCAGAGGTACAGGCGTCGCTTTCTTT. The encoded protein is CATSRGTGVAFF. The chain recombines TRBV15 with TRBJ1-1, with D possibly TRBD1 on 5 matching bases. The CDR3 is made up of 12 amino acids. Germline V gene lookup returns CDR1 LNHNV and CDR2 YYDKDF (reference sequence). Trimming removed 1 base at V and 11 bases at J, with 11 bases between.

The rearrangement uses TRBV9 and TRBJ1-4, with D unclear. This CDR3 has 14 amino acids. V gave up 0 bases and J gave up 3 bases, with 6 bases separating them. Germline loops: CDR1 SGDLS, CDR2 YYNGEE. In nucleotides, the CDR3 is TGTGCCAGCAGCGTAGATATAGCTAATGAAAAACTGTTTTTT. Translating it yields CASSVDIANEKLFF. Together with reference TRBV9 and TRBJ1-4, the CDR3 gives the full variable domain: DSGVTQTPKHLITATGQRVTLRCSPRSGDLSVYWYQQSLDQGLQFLIQYYNGEERAKGNILERFSAQQFPDLHSELNLSSLELGDSALYFCASSVDIANEKLFFGSGTQLSVL.